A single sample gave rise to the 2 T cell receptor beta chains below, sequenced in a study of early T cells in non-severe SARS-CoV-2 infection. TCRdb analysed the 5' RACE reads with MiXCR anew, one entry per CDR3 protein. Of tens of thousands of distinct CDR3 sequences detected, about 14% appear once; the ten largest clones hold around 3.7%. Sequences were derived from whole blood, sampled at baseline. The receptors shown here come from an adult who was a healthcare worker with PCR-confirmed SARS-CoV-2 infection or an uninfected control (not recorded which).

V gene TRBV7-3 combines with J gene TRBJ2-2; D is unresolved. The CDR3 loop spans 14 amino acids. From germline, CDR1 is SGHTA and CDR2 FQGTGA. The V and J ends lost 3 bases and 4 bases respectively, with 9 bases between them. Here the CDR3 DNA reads TGTGCCAGCAGCTTCGGACCGTCCACCGGGGAGCTGTTTTTT. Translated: CASSFGPSTGELFF.

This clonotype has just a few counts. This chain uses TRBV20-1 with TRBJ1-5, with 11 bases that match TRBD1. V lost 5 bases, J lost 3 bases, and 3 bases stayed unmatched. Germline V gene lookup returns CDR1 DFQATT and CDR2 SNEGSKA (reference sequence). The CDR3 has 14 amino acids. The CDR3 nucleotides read TGCAGTGCTCCGGACAGGGGGCTCAATCAGCCCCAGCATTTT. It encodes CSAPDRGLNQPQHF.